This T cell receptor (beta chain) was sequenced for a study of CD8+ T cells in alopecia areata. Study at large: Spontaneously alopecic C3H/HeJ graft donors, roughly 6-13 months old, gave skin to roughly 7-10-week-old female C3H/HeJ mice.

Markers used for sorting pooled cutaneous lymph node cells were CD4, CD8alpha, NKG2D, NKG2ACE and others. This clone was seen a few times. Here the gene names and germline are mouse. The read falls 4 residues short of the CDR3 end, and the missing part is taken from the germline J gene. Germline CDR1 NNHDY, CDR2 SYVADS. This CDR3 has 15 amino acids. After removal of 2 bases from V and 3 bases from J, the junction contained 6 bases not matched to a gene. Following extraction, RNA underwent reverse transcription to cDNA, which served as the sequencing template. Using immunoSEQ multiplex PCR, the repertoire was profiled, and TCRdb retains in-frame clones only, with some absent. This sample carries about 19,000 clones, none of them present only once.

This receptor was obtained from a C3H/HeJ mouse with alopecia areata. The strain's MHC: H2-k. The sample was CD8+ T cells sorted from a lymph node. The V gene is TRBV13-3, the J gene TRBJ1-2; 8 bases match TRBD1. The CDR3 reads CASSEGRGRDSDYTF. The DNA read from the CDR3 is TGTGCCAGCAGTGAGGGCAGGGGGCGCGACTCC.